A selection of T cell receptor beta chains follows, all from one sample in a study of radiotherapy plus CTLA-4 blockade in lung cancer. Clones were read by immunoSEQ multiplex PCR, and TCRdb kept only the in-frame ones, dropping some. The table includes 65,000 to 85,000 clones, less than 85% detected once. Sample: peripheral blood, taken from a patient treated with radiotherapy plus ipilimumab. These TCRs come from a human donor with non-small cell lung cancer whose response to radiotherapy plus ipilimumab could not be evaluated. CDR3s include the opening cysteine and the closing phenylalanine or tryptophan. D genes are given only for firm matches. Size is omitted from some rows. Given values are once, few, many or a class for expanded clones.

TRBD1	-	TRBV7-9	TRBJ1-4	TGTGCCAGCAGTGTCGGGGACAGGGGAAGGGAGACGGATGAAAAACTGTTTTTT	CASSVGDRGRETDEKLFF
TRBD1	-	TRBV4-1	TRBJ2-5	TGCGCCAGCAGCCAGTTAGGGACAGGGAAAGAGACCCAGTACTTC	CASSQLGTGKETQYF
-	-	TRBV7-2	TRBJ1-4	TGTGCCAGCAGCCCATGGGGGGGATCTGAAAAACTGTTTTTT	CASSPWGGSEKLFF
-	few	TRBV5-6	TRBJ1-5	TGTGCCAGCAGCACAGGGCCTCTCAATCAGCCCCAGCATTTT	CASSTGPLNQPQHF
-	-	TRBV6-1	TRBJ1-1	TGTGCCAGCAGTGAGGACGGGGACACTGAAGCTTTCTTT	CASSEDGDTEAFF
TRBD1	-	TRBV6-6	TRBJ2-7	TGTGCCAGCAGTGCAGACAGGGGGCGCGACGAGCAGTACTTC	CASSADRGRDEQYF
TRBD1	-	TRBV6-6	TRBJ1-5	TGTGCCAGCAGTTCGACAGGGATCCAGCCCCAGCATTTT	CASSSTGIQPQHF
TRBD1	few	TRBV7-2	TRBJ2-1	TGTGCCAGCAGCCCGCAGGGGGCGGACTCCTACAATGAGCAGTTCTTC	CASSPQGADSYNEQFF
TRBD1	-	TRBV18	TRBJ1-2	TGTGCCAGCTCACAGGGACAGAGGGATGGCTACACCTTC	CASSQGQRDGYTF
TRBD1	-	TRBV5-5	TRBJ1-2	TGTGCCAGCAGCTTCCGGGACAGGGGACCTCCTGCCTATGGCTACACCTTC	CASSFRDRGPPAYGYTF
TRBD1	-	TRBV7-2	TRBJ1-1	TGTGCCAGCAGCCCCAGACAGGGTATGAACACTGAAGCTTTCTTT	CASSPRQGMNTEAFF
TRBD2	-	TRBV7-6	TRBJ2-4	TGTGCCAGCAGCTTAGATGGATCTAGCGGGGACATAGCCAAAAACATTCAGTACTTC	CASSLDGSSGDIAKNIQYF
-	-	TRBV5-4	TRBJ1-6	TGTGCCAGCAGCTTGGATCGGGGGAGTAATTCACCCCTCCACTTT	CASSLDRGSNSPLHF
-	-	TRBV4-1	TRBJ1-1	TGCGCCAGCAGCCAAGATTCAGGCGAAGCTTTCTTT	CASSQDSGEAFF
-	-	TRBV5-1	TRBJ1-5	TGCGCCAGCAGCTTGGATTCCGGGGTCAATCAGCCCCAGCATTTT	CASSLDSGVNQPQHF
TRBD2	once	TRBV7-9	TRBJ2-1	TGTGCCAGCAGCTCCCTCCCCCACCCAGCGGGAAGGGTGAATGAGCAGTTCTTC	CASSSLPHPAGRVNEQFF
TRBD2	-	TRBV6-5	TRBJ2-7	TGTGCCAGCAGTTTTCTAGCGGAGCTCTCCTACGAGCAGTACTTC	CASSFLAELSYEQYF
TRBD1	-	TRBV5-1	TRBJ2-1	TGCGCCAGCAGCCCGACGGGGACAGGGAGGAATGAGCAGTTCTTC	CASSPTGTGRNEQFF
-	-	TRBV6-6	TRBJ1-6	TGTGCCAGCAGTTACGACTTAGAAAATTCACCCCTCCACTTT	CASSYDLENSPLHF
-	-	TRBV4-1	TRBJ2-5	TGCGCCAGCAGCCGCGCCAGGGAAGAGACCCAGTACTTC	CASSRAREETQYF
-	-	TRBV9	TRBJ1-1	TGTGCCAGCAGCGTAGACTGGGGGGACACTGAAGCTTTCTTT	CASSVDWGDTEAFF
TRBD2	-	TRBV9	TRBJ2-3	TGTGCCAGCAGCGTACGACTAGCGACAAGCACAGATACGCAGTATTTT	CASSVRLATSTDTQYF
-	-	TRBV20-1	TRBJ2-7	TGCAGTGCTGGCAGCTACGAGCAGTACTTC	CSAGSYEQYF
TRBD1	-	TRBV4-1	TRBJ2-7	TGCGCCAGCAGCCAAGGTACTATTTCAAACCGGGACAGAATTTACGAGCAGTACTTC	CASSQGTISNRDRIYEQYF
TRBD1	-	TRBV6-5	TRBJ1-2	TGTGCCGGGACAGGGGCTTATGGCTACACCTTC	CAGTGAYGYTF
TRBD1	-	TRBV11-1	TRBJ1-4	TGTGCCAGCAGCTCGCCGATGGACAGGGTTAATGAAAAACTGTTTTTT	CASSSPMDRVNEKLFF
-	-	TRBV9	TRBJ2-1	TGTGCCAGCAGCGTAGCTCGCGGTGTGTCTTACAATGAGCAGTTCTTC	CASSVARGVSYNEQFF